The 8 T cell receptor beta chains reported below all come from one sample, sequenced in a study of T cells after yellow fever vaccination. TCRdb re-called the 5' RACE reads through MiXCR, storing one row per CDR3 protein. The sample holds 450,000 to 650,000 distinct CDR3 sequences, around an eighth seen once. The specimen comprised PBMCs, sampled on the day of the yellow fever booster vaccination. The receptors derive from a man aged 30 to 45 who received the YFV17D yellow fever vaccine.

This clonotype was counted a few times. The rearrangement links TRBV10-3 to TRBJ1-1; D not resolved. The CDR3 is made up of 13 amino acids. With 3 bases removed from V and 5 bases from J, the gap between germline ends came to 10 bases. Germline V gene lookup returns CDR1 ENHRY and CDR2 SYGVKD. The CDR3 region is CAISEDMGTEAFF. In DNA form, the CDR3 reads TGTGCCATCAGTGAAGACATGGGTACTGAAGCTTTCTTT.

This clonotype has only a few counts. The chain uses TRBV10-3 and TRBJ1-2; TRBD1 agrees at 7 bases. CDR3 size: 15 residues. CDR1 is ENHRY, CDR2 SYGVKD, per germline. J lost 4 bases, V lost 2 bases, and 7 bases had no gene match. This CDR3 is CAISETRQGPYGYTF. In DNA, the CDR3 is TGTGCCATCAGTGAGACACGACAGGGCCCCTATGGCTACACCTTC.

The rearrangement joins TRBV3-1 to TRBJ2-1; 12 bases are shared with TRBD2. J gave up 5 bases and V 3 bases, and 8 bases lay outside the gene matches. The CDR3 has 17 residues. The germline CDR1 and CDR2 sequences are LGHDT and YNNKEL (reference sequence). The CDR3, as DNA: TGTGCCAGCAGCCAGGACAGGGGACTAGCGGGTCACAATGAGCAGTTCTTC. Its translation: CASSQDRGLAGHNEQFF.

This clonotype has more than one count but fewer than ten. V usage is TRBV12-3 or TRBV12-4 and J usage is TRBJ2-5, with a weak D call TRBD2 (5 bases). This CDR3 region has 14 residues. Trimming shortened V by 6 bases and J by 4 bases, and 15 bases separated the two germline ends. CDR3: CASRPTYEGETQYF. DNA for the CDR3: TGTGCCAGCAGACCGACGTACGAGGGAGAGACCCAGTACTTC.

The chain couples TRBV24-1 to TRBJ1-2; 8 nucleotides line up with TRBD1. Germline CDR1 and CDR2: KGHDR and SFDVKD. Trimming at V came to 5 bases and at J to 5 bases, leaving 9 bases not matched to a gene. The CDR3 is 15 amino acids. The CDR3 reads CATSGHRGRTYGYTF. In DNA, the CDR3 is TGTGCCACCAGTGGCCACAGGGGGAGAACATATGGCTACACCTTC.

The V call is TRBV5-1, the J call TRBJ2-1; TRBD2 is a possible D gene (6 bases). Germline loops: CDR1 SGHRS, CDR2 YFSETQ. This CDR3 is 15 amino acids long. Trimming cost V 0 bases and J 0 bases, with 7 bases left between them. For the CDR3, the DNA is TGCGCCAGCAGCTTGGGGGAGGACTCCTACAATGAGCAGTTCTTC. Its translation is CASSLGEDSYNEQFF. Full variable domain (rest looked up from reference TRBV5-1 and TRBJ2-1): KAGVTQTPRYLIKTRGQQVTLSCSPISGHRSVSWYQQTPGQGLQFLFEYFSETQRNKGNFPGRFSGRQFSNSRSEMNVSTLELGDSALYLCASSLGEDSYNEQFFGPGTRLTVL.

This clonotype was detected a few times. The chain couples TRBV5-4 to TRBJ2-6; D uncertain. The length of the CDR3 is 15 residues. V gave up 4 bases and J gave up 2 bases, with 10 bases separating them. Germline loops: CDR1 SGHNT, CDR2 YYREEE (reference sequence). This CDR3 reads CASSVKLAGANVLTF. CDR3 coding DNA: TGTGCCAGCAGCGTGAAGCTGGCTGGGGCCAACGTCCTGACTTTC.

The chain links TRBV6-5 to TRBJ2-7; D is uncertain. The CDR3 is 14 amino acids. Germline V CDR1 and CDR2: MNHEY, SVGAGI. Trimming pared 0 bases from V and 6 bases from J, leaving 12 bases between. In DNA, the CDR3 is TGTGCCAGCAGTTACTCGAGTAGTGGGCCCGAGCAGTACTTC. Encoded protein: CASSYSSSGPEQYF.